This is a list of T cell receptor beta chains from one sample in a study of T cells after yellow fever vaccination. TCRdb re-analysed the 5' RACE reads in MiXCR, keeping a single row per CDR3 protein. This sample has 100,000 to 150,000 distinct CDR3 sequences, with 8% to 10% found just once. The sequencing used CD8+ T cells sorted from PBMCs, collected on the day of the yellow fever booster vaccination. These receptor sequences come from a man aged 18 to 30 who received the YFV17D yellow fever vaccine. CDR3s include the opening cysteine and the closing phenylalanine or tryptophan. D genes are given only for firm matches. Expanded clones are given a class, and other clones once, few, many or no size at all.

>16|-|-|TRBJ1-3|TRBV12-5
CASGLVLVSSGNTIYF
TGTGCTAGTGGTTTGGTACTAGTGAGCTCTGGAAACACCATATATTTT
>14|-|-|TRBJ2-1|TRBV19
CASSPASSYNEQFF
TGTGCCAGTAGTCCAGCGAGCTCCTACAATGAGCAGTTCTTC
>15|TRBD1|-|TRBJ1-2|TRBV7-9
CASSSHRGRNYGYTF
TGTGCCAGCAGCTCCCACAGGGGGCGCAACTATGGCTACACCTTC
>14|-|few|TRBJ1-1|TRBV19
CATDLAGLGTEAFF
TGTGCCACCGACCTGGCAGGGCTGGGCACTGAAGCTTTCTTT
>14|-|-|TRBJ1-1|TRBV5-6
CASSLGRGNTEAFF
TGTGCCAGCAGCTTGGGTAGGGGGAACACTGAAGCTTTCTTT
>13|TRBD1|few|TRBJ1-2|TRBV6-5
CASSYQGAGGYTF
TGTGCCAGCAGTTACCAGGGGGCGGGTGGCTACACCTTC
>16|-|few|TRBJ2-1|TRBV7-8
CASSSFPRGAYNEQFF
TGTGCCAGCAGCTCCTTCCCCCGAGGGGCTTACAATGAGCAGTTCTTC
>14|-|-|TRBJ1-1|TRBV12-3/TRBV12-4
CASSLEIVYTEAFF
TGTGCCAGCAGTTTAGAAATAGTCTACACTGAAGCTTTCTTT
>13|-|-|TRBJ1-1|TRBV27
CASSFGGSTEAFF
TGTGCCAGCAGTTTTGGGGGAAGCACTGAAGCTTTCTTT
>18|-|few|TRBJ2-6|TRBV27
CASSLVRFTPSGANVLTF
TGTGCCAGCAGTTTAGTGAGGTTTACGCCCTCTGGGGCCAACGTCCTGACTTTC
>13|-|few|TRBJ2-1|TRBV3-1
CASSPSRGHEQFF
TGTGCCAGCAGCCCCTCCCGAGGGCATGAGCAGTTCTTC
>16|-|-|TRBJ1-2|TRBV6-4
CASSPDSQLNSYGYTF
TGTGCCAGCAGTCCGGACAGTCAATTAAACTCATATGGCTACACCTTC
>13|-|-|TRBJ2-7|TRBV7-6
CASRWGSPYEQYF
TGTGCCAGCAGATGGGGTAGCCCCTACGAGCAGTACTTC
>15|-|-|TRBJ2-2|TRBV5-1
CASSFLYPNTGELFF
TGCGCCAGCAGCTTCCTTTACCCGAACACCGGGGAGCTGTTTTTT
>13|-|many|TRBJ2-3|TRBV4-2
CASSQDRLDTQYF
TGTGCCAGCAGCCAAGACAGGTTAGATACGCAGTATTTT
>16|-|-|TRBJ1-3|TRBV21-1
CASSKPNRGHGNTIYF
TGTGCCAGCAGCAAACCCAACAGGGGGCATGGAAACACCATATATTTT
>13|-|-|TRBJ2-2|TRBV6-5
CASSYSPGLELFF
TGTGCCAGCAGTTACTCGCCAGGGCTGGAGCTGTTTTTT
>14|-|few|TRBJ1-4|TRBV7-9
CASSLIQVNEKLFF
TGTGCCAGCAGCTTAATCCAGGTTAATGAAAAACTGTTTTTT
>22|TRBD1|-|TRBJ1-2|TRBV4-3
CASSQDTIPLLVRDRGYYGYTF
TGCGCCAGCAGCCAAGATACGATCCCCCTTCTGGTCCGGGACAGGGGTTACTATGGCTACACCTTC
>13|TRBD2|many|TRBJ2-1|TRBV7-6
CASSLTSPNEQFF
TGTGCCAGCAGCCTGACTAGCCCCAATGAGCAGTTCTTC
>14|-|few|TRBJ1-1|TRBV7-6
CASSSPDGNTEAFF
TGTGCCAGCAGCTCCCCTGACGGGAACACTGAAGCTTTCTTT
>13|-|-|TRBJ2-5|TRBV3-1
CASSQALPETQYF
TGTGCCAGCAGCCAAGCACTCCCAGAGACCCAGTACTTC
>14|-|few|TRBJ1-5|TRBV6-6
CASSVTQVVQPQHF
TGTGCCAGCAGTGTCACTCAGGTCGTCCAGCCCCAGCATTTT
>14|-|-|TRBJ1-2|TRBV20-1
CSAPYTVDIYGYTF
TGCAGTGCTCCATATACCGTGGACATTTATGGCTACACCTTC